The 21 T cell receptor beta chains below all came from one sample that was sequenced in a study of blood T cells in healthy people across ages. PCR was performed a second time for roughly 7 to 12 cycles using a sample-barcoded 5' primer and a J-beta primer mix. Via MiXCR, TCRdb re-called the 5' RACE reads, giving one row per CDR3 protein. The sample consists of 1.6 million or so distinct CDR3 sequences, 34% of them appearing once. The sequencing sample was made of blood. These TCRs come from a woman between 25 and 40 years old in good health.

Worth noting for this clonotype: Since a much larger clone is just one base distant, this may be a read error. The gene calls are TRBV4-1 and TRBJ1-2; D gene ambiguous. The V gene's germline CDR1 is MGHRA and CDR2 YSYEKL. This CDR3 contains 14 residues. The CDR3 is CASSQVLSEYGFTF. For the CDR3, the DNA is TGCGCCAGCAGCCAAGTTTTAAGCGAGTATGGCTTCACCTTC.

The chain couples TRBV27 to TRBJ2-3; D is undetermined. CDR1 and CDR2 (germline): MNHEY, SMNVEV (reference sequence). The CDR3 runs 15 residues. V was clipped by 3 bases and J by 1 base, with 11 bases between them. CDR3 sequence (DNA): TGTGCCAGCAGTTTTGCCGTCGCCCGCACAGATACGCAGTATTTT. As protein: CASSFAVARTDTQYF.

This clonotype was recorded at least ten times. The chain is built from TRBV10-3 and TRBJ2-7; 8 bases fit TRBD1. Germline values: CDR1 ENHRY, CDR2 SYGVKD. This CDR3 is built from 17 residues. Trimming removed 0 bases from V and 4 bases from J; junction bases left unmatched: 11. CDR3 loop: CAISESLPGQVTYEQYF. DNA for the CDR3: TGTGCCATCAGTGAGTCCCTTCCGGGACAGGTGACTTACGAGCAGTACTTC.

In this sample, this clonotype turned up a few times. The chain couples TRBV20-1 to TRBJ2-1; 7 bases map to TRBD2. With 5 bases clipped from V and 9 bases from J, the junction kept 10 bases outside the gene matches. The CDR3 has 13 amino acids. Germline-derived CDR1 and CDR2 are DFQATT and SNEGSKA (reference sequence). Written as DNA, the CDR3 is TGCAGTGCTCCAATAAAGCCGGGGGGTGAGCAGTTCTTC. Translating it yields CSAPIKPGGEQFF.

This clonotype was seen a handful of times. The rearrangement links TRBV20-1 to TRBJ2-1; TRBD2 matches 11 bases. The CDR3 is 16 residues long. Looked up from germline, CDR1 is DFQATT and CDR2 is SNEGSKA (reference sequence). V lost 2 bases, J lost 1 base, and 4 bases stayed unmatched. DNA for the CDR3: TGCAGTGCTAGACTAGCGGGAGGATGGTCCTACAATGAGCAGTTCTTC. The encoded protein is CSARLAGGWSYNEQFF.

This clonotype was observed a few times. The chain recombines TRBV27 with TRBJ1-2, with a tentative D call TRBD1 (5 bases). The CDR3 sequence is 14 residues long. Looked up from germline, CDR1 is MNHEY and CDR2 is SMNVEV (reference sequence). V lost 2 bases and J 4 bases, leaving 11 bases between the germline ends. CDR3 DNA: TGTGCCAGCAGTTTAGGGGGGTGGCCCTATGGCTACACCTTC. Translated: CASSLGGWPYGYTF.

CDR3 coding DNA: TGCGCCAGCAGCTTGTGGACTAGCGGGAGGGCCGAGTACAATGAGCAGTTCTTC. Its protein is CASSLWTSGRAEYNEQFF. V is TRBV5-1 and J is TRBJ2-1; 15 bases map to TRBD2. Germline CDR1 SGHRS, CDR2 YFSETQ. CDR3 length: 18 residues. The J segment lost 4 bases and the V segment lost 1 base, leaving 6 bases of the junction unmatched. The whole variable domain, remainder taken from reference TRBV5-1 and TRBJ2-1, is KAGVTQTPRYLIKTRGQQVTLSCSPISGHRSVSWYQQTPGQGLQFLFEYFSETQRNKGNFPGRFSGRQFSNSRSEMNVSTLELGDSALYLCASSLWTSGRAEYNEQFFGPGTRLTVL.

A few counts support this clonotype. The chain has TRBV5-6 and TRBJ2-1; D ambiguous. This CDR3 has 15 amino acids. The ends were cut back, 3 bases at V and 5 bases at J, with 15 bases in the middle. Germline CDR1 reads SGHDT; CDR2 reads YYEEEE. CDR3 nucleotides: TGTGCCAGCAGCTCGACCGGGTCCCCCCACAATGAGCAGTTCTTC. Residues: CASSSTGSPHNEQFF.

This chain joins TRBV7-9 and TRBJ1-2, with D perhaps TRBD1 (6 bases). The ends were cut back, 1 base at V and 5 bases at J, with 17 bases in the middle. This CDR3 region has 16 residues. The V gene's germline CDR1 is SEHNR and CDR2 FQNEAQ (reference sequence). The CDR3 DNA reads TGTGCCAGCAGCTTAGTCTCGGGAGGGGGACGGTATGGCTACACCTTC. This sequence encodes CASSLVSGGGRYGYTF.

This clonotype was seen more than once but under ten times. The chain couples TRBV13 to TRBJ2-2, with TRBD2 matching 7 bases. The CDR3 runs to 15 residues. Germline CDR1 is PRHDT and CDR2 is FYEKMQ (reference sequence). V trimming: 3 bases; J trimming: 0 bases; junction bases outside the gene matches: 1. This CDR3 is CASSLTSPNTGELFF. The CDR3 nucleotides read TGTGCCAGCAGCTTGACTAGCCCGAACACCGGGGAGCTGTTTTTT.

This chain uses TRBV6-1 with TRBJ2-1; D is unresolved. V shed 2 bases and J shed 6 bases, with 17 bases lying between them. The CDR3 has 16 amino acids. Germline V gene lookup returns CDR1 MNHNS and CDR2 SASEGT. CDR3 residues: CASSEKGKLLANEQFF. CDR3 sequence (DNA): TGTGCCAGCAGTGAAAAAGGGAAGTTGCTGGCCAATGAGCAGTTCTTC.

In the case of this clonotype: An end of the junction does not agree with germline; a read error may underlie this. The V call is TRBV29-1, the J call TRBJ2-1; TRBD2 matches at 7 bases. Germline CDR1 reads SQVTM; CDR2 reads ANQGSEA. This CDR3 contains 18 residues. The DNA for the CDR3 is TGCAGCGTTGTTGGTCGGGGTCGTGACGGGAGGACCGGCGGTGAGCAGGTCTTC. Protein: CSVVGRGRDGRTGGEQVF.

This clonotype came up a few times. This chain links TRBV12-3 or TRBV12-4 with TRBJ2-2; D is perhaps TRBD2 (5 bases). Trimming shortened V by 6 bases and J by 1 base, and 15 bases separated the two germline ends. The CDR3 spans 16 residues. The CDR3 DNA sequence: TGTGCCAGCAGCCCTAGAGGGTGGGTGAACACCGGGGAGCTGTTTTTT. Amino acid sequence: CASSPRGWVNTGELFF.

This clonotype was counted many times. The chain recombines TRBV29-1 with TRBJ1-2; D unclear. V dropped 3 bases and J dropped 4 bases, with 9 bases sitting between them. Germline-derived CDR1 and CDR2 are SQVTM and ANQGSEA. The CDR3 has 12 amino acids. CDR3 sequence: CSVDRGFYGYTF. CDR3 bases: TGCAGCGTTGATCGAGGGTTCTATGGCTACACCTTC.

The chain recombines TRBV28 with TRBJ1-2, with 11 bases lining up with TRBD1. CDR1 is MDHEN, CDR2 SYDVKM, per germline. This CDR3 is 14 amino acids long. Germline trimming cut 7 bases from V and 4 bases from J; bases unmatched to any gene: 5. CDR3 in amino acids: CASTDGQGAYGYTF. CDR3 nucleotide sequence: TGTGCCAGCACCGACGGACAGGGGGCCTATGGCTACACCTTC.

This clonotype was observed many times. This chain connects TRBV12-3 or TRBV12-4 to TRBJ2-7, with TRBD2 identical over 15 bases. This CDR3 is 17 amino acids long. Trimming cost V 1 base and J 2 bases; bases outside gene matches: 3. CDR3 DNA: TGTGCCAGCAGTTTAGGGGGACTAGCGGGAGGAACCTACGAGCAGTACTTC. Protein: CASSLGGLAGGTYEQYF.

J is TRBJ2-1 and V is TRBV7-2; unclear D gene. This CDR3 is 15 amino acids long. V was shortened by 2 bases and J by 0 bases, with 8 bases between the two germline ends. CDR1 is SGHTA, CDR2 FQGNSA, per germline. The CDR3 nucleotides are TGTGCCAGCAGCTTAAATCGGGTCTCCTACAATGAGCAGTTCTTC. Encoded protein: CASSLNRVSYNEQFF.

This clonotype was seen many times. The chain has TRBV13 and TRBJ2-7; the D gene is possibly TRBD1 (6 bases). The CDR3 loop spans 14 amino acids. Germline V gene data show CDR1 as PRHDT and CDR2 as FYEKMQ (reference sequence). The ends were cut back, 3 bases at V and 2 bases at J, with 11 bases in the middle. Here the CDR3 DNA reads TGTGCCAGCAGCTTCAAGGACAGCCCCTACGAGCAGTACTTC. Protein: CASSFKDSPYEQYF.

This clonotype was seen more than once but under ten times. V is TRBV9 and J is TRBJ1-1; the D gene is possibly TRBD1 (5 bases). This CDR3 has 13 residues. Per germline, CDR1 SGDLS and CDR2 YYNGEE. Deletions cut 3 bases from V and 3 bases from J, with 9 bases between. CDR3 sequence reads: CASSALGDTEAFF. CDR3 in DNA: TGTGCCAGCAGCGCCCTGGGGGACACTGAAGCTTTCTTT.

V and J are TRBV12-3 or TRBV12-4 and TRBJ2-7; TRBD2 aligns across 7 bases. J was trimmed by 4 bases and V by 2 bases; bases with no gene match: 8. The CDR3 sequence is 15 residues long. For the CDR3, the DNA is TGTGCCAGCAGTTTACAACCGGGACTAACATACGAGCAGTACTTC. Translating gives CASSLQPGLTYEQYF.

Concerning this clonotype itself: The junction differs from germline at one of its ends, possibly a read error. The chain recombines TRBV18 with TRBJ2-7, with D perhaps assigned TRBD1 or TRBD2 (5 bases each). Germline values: CDR1 KGHSH, CDR2 LQKENI. CDR3 length equals 14 residues. Written as DNA, the CDR3 is TGTGCCAGCTCACCAAAAGGGACCTCCGACGAGCAGTACTTC. It codes for CASSPKGTSDEQYF.